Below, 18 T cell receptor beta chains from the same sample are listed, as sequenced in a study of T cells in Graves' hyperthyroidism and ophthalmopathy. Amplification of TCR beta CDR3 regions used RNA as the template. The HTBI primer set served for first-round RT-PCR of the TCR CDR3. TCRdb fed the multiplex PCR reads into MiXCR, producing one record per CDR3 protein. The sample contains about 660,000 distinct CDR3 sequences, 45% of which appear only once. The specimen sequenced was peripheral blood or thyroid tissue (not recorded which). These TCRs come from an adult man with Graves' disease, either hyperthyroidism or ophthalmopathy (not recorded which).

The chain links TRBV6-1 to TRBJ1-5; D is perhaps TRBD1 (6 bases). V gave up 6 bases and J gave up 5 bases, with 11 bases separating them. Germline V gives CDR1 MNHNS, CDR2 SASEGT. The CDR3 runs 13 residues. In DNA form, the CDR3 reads TGTGCCAGCAGGGCAGGGGTTGATCAGCCCCAGCATTTT. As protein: CASRAGVDQPQHF.

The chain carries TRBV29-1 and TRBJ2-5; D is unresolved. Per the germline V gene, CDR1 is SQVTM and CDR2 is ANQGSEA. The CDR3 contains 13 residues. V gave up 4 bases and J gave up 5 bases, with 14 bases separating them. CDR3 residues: CSVVRSGGETQYF. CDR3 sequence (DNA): TGCAGCGTTGTGAGGTCCGGTGGGGAGACCCAGTACTTC.

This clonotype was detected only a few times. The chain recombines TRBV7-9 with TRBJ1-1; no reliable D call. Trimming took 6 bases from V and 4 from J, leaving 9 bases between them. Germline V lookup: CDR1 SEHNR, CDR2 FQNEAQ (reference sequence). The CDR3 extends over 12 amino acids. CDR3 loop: CASRAGITEAFF. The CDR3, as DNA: TGTGCCAGCAGGGCCGGGATCACTGAAGCTTTCTTT.

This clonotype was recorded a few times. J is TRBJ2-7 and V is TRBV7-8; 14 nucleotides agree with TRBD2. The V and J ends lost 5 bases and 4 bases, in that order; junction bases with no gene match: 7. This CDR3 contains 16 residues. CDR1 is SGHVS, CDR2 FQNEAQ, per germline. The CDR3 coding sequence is TGTGCCAGCAGCCTCGGGACTAGCGGGAGTTGGTACGAGCAGTACTTC. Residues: CASSLGTSGSWYEQYF.

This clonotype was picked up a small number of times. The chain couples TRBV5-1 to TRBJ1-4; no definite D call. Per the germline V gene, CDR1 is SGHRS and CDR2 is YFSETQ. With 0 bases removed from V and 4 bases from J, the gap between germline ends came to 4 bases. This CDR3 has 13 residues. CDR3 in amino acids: CASSLEVNEKLFF. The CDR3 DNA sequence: TGCGCCAGCAGCTTGGAGGTTAATGAAAAACTGTTTTTT.

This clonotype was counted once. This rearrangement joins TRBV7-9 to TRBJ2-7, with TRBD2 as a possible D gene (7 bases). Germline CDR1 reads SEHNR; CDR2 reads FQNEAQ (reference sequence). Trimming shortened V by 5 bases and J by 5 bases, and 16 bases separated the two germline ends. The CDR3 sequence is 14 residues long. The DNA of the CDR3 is TGTGCCAGCAGCCAGTCTCCGGGGGGCCACGAGCAGTACTTC. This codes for CASSQSPGGHEQYF.

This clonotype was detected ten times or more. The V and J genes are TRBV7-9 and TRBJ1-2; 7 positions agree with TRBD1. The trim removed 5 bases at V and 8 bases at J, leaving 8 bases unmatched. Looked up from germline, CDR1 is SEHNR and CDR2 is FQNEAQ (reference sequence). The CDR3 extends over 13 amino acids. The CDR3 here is CASSPEGAGGYTF. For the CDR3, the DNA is TGTGCCAGCAGCCCAGAGGGGGCGGGAGGCTACACCTTC.

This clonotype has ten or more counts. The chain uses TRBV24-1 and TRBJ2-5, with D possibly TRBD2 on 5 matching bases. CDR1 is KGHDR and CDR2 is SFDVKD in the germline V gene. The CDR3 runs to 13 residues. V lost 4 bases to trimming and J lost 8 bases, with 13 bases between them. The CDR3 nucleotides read TGTGCCACCAGTGACCCAGGCCGGGGAACCCAGTACTTC. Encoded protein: CATSDPGRGTQYF.

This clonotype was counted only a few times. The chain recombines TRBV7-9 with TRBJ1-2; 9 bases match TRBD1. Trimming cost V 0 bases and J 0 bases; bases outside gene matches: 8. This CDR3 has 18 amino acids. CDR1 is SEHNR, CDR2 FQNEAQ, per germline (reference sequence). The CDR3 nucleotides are TGTGCCAGCAGCTTAGCGTTCACAGGGGGCACCTCTAACTATGGCTACACCTTC. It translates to CASSLAFTGGTSNYGYTF.

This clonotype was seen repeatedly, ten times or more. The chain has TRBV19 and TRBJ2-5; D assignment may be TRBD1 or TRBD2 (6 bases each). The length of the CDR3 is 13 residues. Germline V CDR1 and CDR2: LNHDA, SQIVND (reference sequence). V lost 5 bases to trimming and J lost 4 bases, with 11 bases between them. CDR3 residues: CASSARGGETQYF. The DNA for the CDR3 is TGTGCCAGTAGTGCCAGGGGAGGAGAGACCCAGTACTTC.

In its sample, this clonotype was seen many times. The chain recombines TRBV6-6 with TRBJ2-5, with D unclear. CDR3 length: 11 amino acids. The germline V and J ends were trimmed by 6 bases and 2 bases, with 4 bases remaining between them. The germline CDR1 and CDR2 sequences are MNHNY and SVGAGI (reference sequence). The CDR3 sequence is CASRGQETQYF. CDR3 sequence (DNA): TGTGCCAGCAGGGGGCAAGAGACCCAGTACTTC.

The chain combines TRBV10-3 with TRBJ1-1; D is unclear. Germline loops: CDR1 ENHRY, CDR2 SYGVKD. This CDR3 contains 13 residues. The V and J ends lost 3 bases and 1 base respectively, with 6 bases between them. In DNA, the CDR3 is TGTGCCATCAGTGACCACCAGAACACTGAAGCTTTCTTT. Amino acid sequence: CAISDHQNTEAFF.

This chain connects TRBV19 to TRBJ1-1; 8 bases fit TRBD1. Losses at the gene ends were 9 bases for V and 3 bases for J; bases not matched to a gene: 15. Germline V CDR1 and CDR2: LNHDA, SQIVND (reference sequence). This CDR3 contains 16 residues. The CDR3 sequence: CASSPRQGSQDTEAFF. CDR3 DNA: TGTGCCAGCAGCCCTCGACAGGGGAGTCAGGACACTGAAGCTTTCTTT.

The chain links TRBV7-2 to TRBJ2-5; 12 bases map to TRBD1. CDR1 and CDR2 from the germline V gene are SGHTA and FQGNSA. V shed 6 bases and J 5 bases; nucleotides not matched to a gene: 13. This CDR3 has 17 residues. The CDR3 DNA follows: TGTGCCAGCAGTTCTGGGCCGGGGGACAGGGGGCGGGAGACCCAGTACTTC. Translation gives CASSSGPGDRGRETQYF. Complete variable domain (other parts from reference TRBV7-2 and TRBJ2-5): GAGVSQSPSNKVTEKGKDVELRCDPISGHTALYWYRQSLGQGLEFLIYFQGNSAPDKSGLPSDRFSAERTGGSVSTLTIQRTQQEDSAVYLCASSSGPGDRGRETQYFGPGTRLLVL.

CDR3 residues: CASSDPARGRLNTEAFF. The CDR3 region has the DNA TGTGCCAGCAGTGACCCCGCGCGAGGGCGGCTGAACACTGAAGCTTTCTTT. The V and J genes are TRBV25-1 and TRBJ1-1; no clear D gene. CDR3 length equals 17 residues. Germline V gene sequence: CDR1 MGHDK, CDR2 SYGVNS. The V end was cut by 3 bases, the J end by 0 bases, with 17 bases between.

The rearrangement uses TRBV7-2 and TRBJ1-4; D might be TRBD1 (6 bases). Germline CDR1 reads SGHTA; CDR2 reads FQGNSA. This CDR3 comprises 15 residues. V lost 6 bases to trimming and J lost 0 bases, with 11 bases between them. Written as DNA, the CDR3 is TGTGCCAGCAGTGTAGACAGGACAACTAATGAAAAACTGTTTTTT. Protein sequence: CASSVDRTTNEKLFF.

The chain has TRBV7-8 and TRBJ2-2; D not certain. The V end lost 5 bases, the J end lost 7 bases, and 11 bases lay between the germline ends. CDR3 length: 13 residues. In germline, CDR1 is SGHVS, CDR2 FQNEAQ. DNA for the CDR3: TGTGCCAGCAGCCAAGACTCGGGCGGGGAGCTGTTTTTT. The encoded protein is CASSQDSGGELFF.

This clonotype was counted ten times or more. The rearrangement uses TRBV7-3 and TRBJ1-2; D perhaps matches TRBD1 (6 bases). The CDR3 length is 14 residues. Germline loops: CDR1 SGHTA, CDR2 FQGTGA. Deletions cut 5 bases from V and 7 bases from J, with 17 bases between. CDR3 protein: CASSPQGQWGGYTF. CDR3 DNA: TGTGCCAGCAGCCCACAAGGACAGTGGGGTGGCTACACCTTC.